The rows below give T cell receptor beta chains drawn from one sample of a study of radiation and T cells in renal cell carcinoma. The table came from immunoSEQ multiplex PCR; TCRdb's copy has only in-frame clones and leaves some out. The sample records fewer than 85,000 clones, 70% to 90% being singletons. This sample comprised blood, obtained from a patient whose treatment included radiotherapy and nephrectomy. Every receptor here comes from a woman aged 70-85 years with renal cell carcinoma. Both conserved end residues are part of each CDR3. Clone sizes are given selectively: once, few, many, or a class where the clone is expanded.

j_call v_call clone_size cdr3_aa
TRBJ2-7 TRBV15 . CATSTPRDRANEQYF
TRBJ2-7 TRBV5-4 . CASSGDSPYEQYF
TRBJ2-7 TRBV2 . CAAGQGTYEQYF
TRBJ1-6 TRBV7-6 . CASSLRRSFGDSPLHF
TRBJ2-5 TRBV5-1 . CASSVDRDQETQYF
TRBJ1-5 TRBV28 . CASRGKTGVFQPQHF
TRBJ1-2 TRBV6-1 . CASSELGQGYGYTF
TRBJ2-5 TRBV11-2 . CASSPRVGGGETQYF
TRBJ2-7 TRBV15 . CATSRDPQGISYEQYF
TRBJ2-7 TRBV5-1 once CASTRPDVYEQYF
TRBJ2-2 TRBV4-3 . CASSRLAGADGELFF
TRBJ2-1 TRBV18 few CASSPGQAVTYNEQFF
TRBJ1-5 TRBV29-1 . CSVEAGGLARSNQPQHF
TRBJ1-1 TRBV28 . CASRVLQGGAFF
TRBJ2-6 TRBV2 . CASREGSYSGANVLTF
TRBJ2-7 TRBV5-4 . CASSRGTGEYEQYF
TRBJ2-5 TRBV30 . CAWSPGGETQYF
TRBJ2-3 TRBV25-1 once CASSEHHQAGGHKDTQYF
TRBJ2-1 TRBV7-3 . CASSSRASGGIRNEQFF
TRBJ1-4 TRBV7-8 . CASSLKGRSNEKLFF
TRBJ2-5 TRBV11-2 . CASSLGSGTDIKRPQYF
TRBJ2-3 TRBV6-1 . CASSAWGWGNTQYF
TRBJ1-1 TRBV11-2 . CASSLRLDQAFF
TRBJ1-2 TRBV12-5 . CASGRGQNYGYTF
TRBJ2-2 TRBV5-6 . CASSLAEGVYTGELFF
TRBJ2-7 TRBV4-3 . CASSQQGSYEQYF
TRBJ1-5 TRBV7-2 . CASSPGQGSNQPQHF
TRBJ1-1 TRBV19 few CASSAIGTNTEAFF
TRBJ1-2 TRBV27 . CATKLQESGYGYTF
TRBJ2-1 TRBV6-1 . CASSGADRGPGNEQFF
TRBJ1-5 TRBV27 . CASSSQGSNQPQHF
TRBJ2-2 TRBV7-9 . CASSFQTETGELFF
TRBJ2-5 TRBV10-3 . CAISDSTRGRETQYF
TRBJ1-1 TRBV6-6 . CASIRNTEAFF
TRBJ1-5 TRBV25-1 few CASRQGNQPQHF
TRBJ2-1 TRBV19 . CASRTVSYNEQFF
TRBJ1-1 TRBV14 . CASSEEDWGAGNTEAFF
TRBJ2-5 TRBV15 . CATSRDLGQETQYF
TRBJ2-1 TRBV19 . CASQIVGSSYNEQFF
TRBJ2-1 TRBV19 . CASSIPGRDNEQFF